This TCR beta chain was found in a study of T cells after posttransplantation cyclophosphamide. The protocol was immunoSEQ multiplex PCR, while the TCRdb copy is restricted to in-frame clones and leaves out a portion. Among 10,000 to 12,000 clones listed, roughly nine tenths were seen once. This clone was observed once. A marrow graft followed busulfan-fludarabine conditioning, with cyclophosphamide on days +3 and +4. The receptor's source is a young adult male patient who received an allogeneic stem cell transplant from a related donor, was CMV-positive, and had acute GVHD only. Some T cells could come from the graft donor. Sequenced here: CD4+ T cells sorted from PBMCs, sampled after allogeneic stem cell transplant with posttransplant cyclophosphamide.

The CDR3 coding sequence is TGTGCCAGCAGATCTGGGACAGGGGACATCTATGGCTACACCTTC. Translation: CASRSGTGDIYGYTF. The chain is built from TRBV25-1 and TRBJ1-2; 10 positions agree with TRBD1. Unmatched junction bases numbered 8, after V lost 6 bases and J lost 4 bases. Germline CDR1 and CDR2: MGHDK and SYGVNS. The CDR3 sequence is 15 residues long.